The clone carrying this TCR beta chain was seen more than once but under ten times. Antigen specificity is unknown. Trimming removed 6 bases from V and 4 bases from J; junction bases left unmatched: 6. This CDR3 spans 14 amino acids. The germline V gene has CDR1 SGHRS and CDR2 YFSETQ. These donors were members of the roughly 120-subject validation cohort, a group separate from the approximately 640-subject first cohort. The data derive from a study of cytomegalovirus exposure and HLA in healthy donors. Sequencing was performed with immunoSEQ multiplex PCR; in TCRdb, only in-frame clones are kept and a portion is missing. The profile shows about 340,000 clones, roughly 89% of them singletons. Study-level findings and limits: It was confirmed in vitro that a few of the CMV-associated chains were specific for CMV antigens.

Sequenced input: PBMCs. The receptor comes from a young woman in good health and CMV-seronegative. V and J are TRBV5-1 and TRBJ2-5, with 10 bases that match TRBD2. The CDR3 reads CASTLAGEAETQYF. The DNA of the CDR3 is TGCGCCAGCACTCTAGCGGGAGAAGCAGAGACCCAGTACTTC.